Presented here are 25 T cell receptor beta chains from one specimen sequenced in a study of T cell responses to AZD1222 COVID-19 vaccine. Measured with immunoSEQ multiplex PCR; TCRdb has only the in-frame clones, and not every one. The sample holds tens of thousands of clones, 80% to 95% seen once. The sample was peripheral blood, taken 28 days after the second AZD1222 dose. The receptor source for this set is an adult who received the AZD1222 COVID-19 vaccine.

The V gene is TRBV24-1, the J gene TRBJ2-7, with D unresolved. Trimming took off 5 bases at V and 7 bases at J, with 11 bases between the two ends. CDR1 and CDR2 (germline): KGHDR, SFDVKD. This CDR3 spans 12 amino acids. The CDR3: CATSGGFGEQYF. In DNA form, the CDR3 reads TGTGCCACCAGTGGGGGATTTGGTGAGCAGTACTTC.

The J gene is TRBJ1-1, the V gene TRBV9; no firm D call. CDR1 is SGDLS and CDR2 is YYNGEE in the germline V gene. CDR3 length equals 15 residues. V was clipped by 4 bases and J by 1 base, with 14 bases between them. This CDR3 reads CASSPRPGTNTEAFF. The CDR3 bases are TGTGCCAGCAGCCCGAGACCAGGTACGAACACTGAAGCTTTCTTT. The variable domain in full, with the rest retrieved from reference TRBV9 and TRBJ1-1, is DSGVTQTPKHLITATGQRVTLRCSPRSGDLSVYWYQQSLDQGLQFLIQYYNGEERAKGNILERFSAQQFPDLHSELNLSSLELGDSALYFCASSPRPGTNTEAFFGQGTRLTVV.

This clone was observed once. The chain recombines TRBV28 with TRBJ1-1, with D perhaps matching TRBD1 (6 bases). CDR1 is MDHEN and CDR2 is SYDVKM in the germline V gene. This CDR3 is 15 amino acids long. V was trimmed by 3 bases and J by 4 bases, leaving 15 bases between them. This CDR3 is CASSFPYRDFTEAFF. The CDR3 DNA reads TGTGCCAGCAGTTTTCCTTACAGGGATTTCACTGAAGCTTTCTTT. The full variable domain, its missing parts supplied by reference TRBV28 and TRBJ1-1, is DVKVTQSSRYLVKRTGEKVFLECVQDMDHENMFWYRQDPGLGLRLIYFSYDVKMKEKGDIPEGYSVSREKKERFSLILESASTNQTSMYLCASSFPYRDFTEAFFGQGTRLTVV.

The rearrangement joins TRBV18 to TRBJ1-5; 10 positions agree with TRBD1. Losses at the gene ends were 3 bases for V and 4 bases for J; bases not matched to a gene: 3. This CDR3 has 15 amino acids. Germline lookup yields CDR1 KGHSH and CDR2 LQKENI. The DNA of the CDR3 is TGTGCCAGCTCACCTGGGACAGGGGTAAATCAGCCCCAGCATTTT. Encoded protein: CASSPGTGVNQPQHF.

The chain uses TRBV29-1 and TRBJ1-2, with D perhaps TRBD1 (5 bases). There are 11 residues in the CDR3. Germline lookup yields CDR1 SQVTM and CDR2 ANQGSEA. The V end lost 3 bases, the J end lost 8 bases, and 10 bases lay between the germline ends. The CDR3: CSVEEGRGYTF. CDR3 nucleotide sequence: TGCAGCGTTGAGGAGGGACGCGGCTACACCTTC.

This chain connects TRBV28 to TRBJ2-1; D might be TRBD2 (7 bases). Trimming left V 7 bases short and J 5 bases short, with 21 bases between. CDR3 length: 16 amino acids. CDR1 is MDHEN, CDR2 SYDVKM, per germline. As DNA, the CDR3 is TGTGCCAGCAATCTCTACCTCGGGGGGCTTAACAATGAGCAGTTCTTC. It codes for CASNLYLGGLNNEQFF.

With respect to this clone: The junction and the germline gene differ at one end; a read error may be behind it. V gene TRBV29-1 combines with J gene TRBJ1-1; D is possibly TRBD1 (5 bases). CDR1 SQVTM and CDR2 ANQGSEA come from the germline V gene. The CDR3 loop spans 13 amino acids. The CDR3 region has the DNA TGCAGCGGTGAACAGGCACAGAACACTGAAGCTTTCTTT. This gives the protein CSGEQAQNTEAFF.

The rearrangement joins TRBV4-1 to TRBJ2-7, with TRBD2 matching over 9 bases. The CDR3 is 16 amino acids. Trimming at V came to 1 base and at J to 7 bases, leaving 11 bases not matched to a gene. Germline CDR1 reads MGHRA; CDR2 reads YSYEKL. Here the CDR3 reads CASSQGGGLALGEQYF. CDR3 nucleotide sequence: TGCGCCAGCAGCCAAGGGGGGGGACTAGCTTTGGGTGAGCAGTACTTC.

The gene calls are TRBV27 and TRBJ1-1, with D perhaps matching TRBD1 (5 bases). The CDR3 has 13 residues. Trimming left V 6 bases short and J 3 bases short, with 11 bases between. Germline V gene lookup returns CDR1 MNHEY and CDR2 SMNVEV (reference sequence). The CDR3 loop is CASSLGGDTEAFF. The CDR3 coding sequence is TGTGCCAGCAGCCTCGGGGGGGACACTGAAGCTTTCTTT.

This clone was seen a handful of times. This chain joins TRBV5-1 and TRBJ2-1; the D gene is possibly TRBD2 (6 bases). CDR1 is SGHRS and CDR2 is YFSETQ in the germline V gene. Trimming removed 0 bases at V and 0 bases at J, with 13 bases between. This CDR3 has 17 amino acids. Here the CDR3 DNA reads TGCGCCAGCAGCTTGGGGCCAGCGGACTACTCCTACAATGAGCAGTTCTTC. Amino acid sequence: CASSLGPADYSYNEQFF.

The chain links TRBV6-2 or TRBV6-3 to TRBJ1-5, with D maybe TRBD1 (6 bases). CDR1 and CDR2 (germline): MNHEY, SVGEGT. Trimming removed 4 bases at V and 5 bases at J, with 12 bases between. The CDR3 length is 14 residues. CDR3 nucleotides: TGTGCCAGCAGTTTAGGACAGCCGGATCAGCCCCAGCATTTT. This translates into CASSLGQPDQPQHF.

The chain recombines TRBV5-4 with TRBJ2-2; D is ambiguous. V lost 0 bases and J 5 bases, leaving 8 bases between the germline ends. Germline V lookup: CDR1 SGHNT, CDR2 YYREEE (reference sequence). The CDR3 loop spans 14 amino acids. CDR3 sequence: CASSLEGRTGELFF. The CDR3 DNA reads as TGTGCCAGCAGCTTGGAGGGTCGTACCGGGGAGCTGTTTTTT.

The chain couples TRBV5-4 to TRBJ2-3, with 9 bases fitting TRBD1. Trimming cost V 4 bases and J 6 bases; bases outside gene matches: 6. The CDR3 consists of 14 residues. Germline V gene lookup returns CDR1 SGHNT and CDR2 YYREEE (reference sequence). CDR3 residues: CASSRDRVSDTQYF. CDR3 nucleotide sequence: TGTGCCAGCAGCCGGGACAGGGTCTCCGATACGCAGTATTTT.

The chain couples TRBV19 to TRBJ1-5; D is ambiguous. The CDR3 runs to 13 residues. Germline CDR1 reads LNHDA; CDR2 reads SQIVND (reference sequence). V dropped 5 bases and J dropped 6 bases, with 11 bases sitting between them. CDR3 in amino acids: CASSRPRVQPQHF. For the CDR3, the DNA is TGTGCCAGTAGTCGACCGAGGGTTCAGCCCCAGCATTTT.

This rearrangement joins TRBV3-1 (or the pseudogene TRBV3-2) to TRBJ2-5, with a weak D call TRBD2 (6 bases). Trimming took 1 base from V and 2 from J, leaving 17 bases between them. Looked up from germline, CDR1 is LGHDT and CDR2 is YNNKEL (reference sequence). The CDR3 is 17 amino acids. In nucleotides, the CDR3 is TGTGCCAGCAGCCAAGTACCTCCCGGGACTTTTCAAGAGACCCAGTACTTC. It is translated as CASSQVPPGTFQETQYF.

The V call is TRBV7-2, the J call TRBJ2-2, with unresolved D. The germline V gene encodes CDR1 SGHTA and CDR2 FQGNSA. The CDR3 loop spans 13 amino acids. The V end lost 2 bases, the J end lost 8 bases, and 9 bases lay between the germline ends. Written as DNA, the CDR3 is TGTGCCAGCAGCTTATTATTGGGGGGGGAGCTGTTTTTT. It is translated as CASSLLLGGELFF. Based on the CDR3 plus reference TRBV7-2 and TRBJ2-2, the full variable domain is GAGVSQSPSNKVTEKGKDVELRCDPISGHTALYWYRQSLGQGLEFLIYFQGNSAPDKSGLPSDRFSAERTGGSVSTLTIQRTQQEDSAVYLCASSLLLGGELFFGEGSRLTVL.

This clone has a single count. The CDR3 nucleotides read TGTGCCAGCAGCGTCCGCGGGGGGGCCTCTGGCCCGAACACCGGGGAGCTGTTTTTT. Translating gives CASSVRGGASGPNTGELFF. The chain couples TRBV9 to TRBJ2-2; TRBD2 agrees at 9 bases. V dropped 2 bases and J dropped 0; count of bases not matched to a gene: 11. Per germline, CDR1 SGDLS and CDR2 YYNGEE. The CDR3 runs to 19 residues. The variable domain in full, with the rest retrieved from reference TRBV9 and TRBJ2-2, is DSGVTQTPKHLITATGQRVTLRCSPRSGDLSVYWYQQSLDQGLQFLIQYYNGEERAKGNILERFSAQQFPDLHSELNLSSLELGDSALYFCASSVRGGASGPNTGELFFGEGSRLTVL.

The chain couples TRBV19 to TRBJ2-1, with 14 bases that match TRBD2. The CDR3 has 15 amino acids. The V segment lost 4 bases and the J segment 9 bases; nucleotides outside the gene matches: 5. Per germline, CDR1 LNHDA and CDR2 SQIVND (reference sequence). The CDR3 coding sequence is TGTGCCAGTAGTACGACTAGCGGGGGGGCCCGTGAGCAGTTCTTC. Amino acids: CASSTTSGGAREQFF.

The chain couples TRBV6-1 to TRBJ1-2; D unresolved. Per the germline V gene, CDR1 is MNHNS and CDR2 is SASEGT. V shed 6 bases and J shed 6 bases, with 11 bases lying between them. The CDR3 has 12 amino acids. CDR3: CASRGFGDGYTF. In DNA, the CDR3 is TGTGCCAGCAGGGGCTTCGGTGATGGCTACACCTTC.

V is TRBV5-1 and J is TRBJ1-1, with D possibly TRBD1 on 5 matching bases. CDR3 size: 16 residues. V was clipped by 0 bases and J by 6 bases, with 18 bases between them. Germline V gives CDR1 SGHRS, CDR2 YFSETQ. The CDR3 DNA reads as TGCGCCAGCAGCTTGGTGGATTTCGGCAGGGTAGCTGAAGCTTTCTTT. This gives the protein CASSLVDFGRVAEAFF. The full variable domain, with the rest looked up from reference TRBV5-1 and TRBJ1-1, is KAGVTQTPRYLIKTRGQQVTLSCSPISGHRSVSWYQQTPGQGLQFLFEYFSETQRNKGNFPGRFSGRQFSNSRSEMNVSTLELGDSALYLCASSLVDFGRVAEAFFGQGTRLTVV.

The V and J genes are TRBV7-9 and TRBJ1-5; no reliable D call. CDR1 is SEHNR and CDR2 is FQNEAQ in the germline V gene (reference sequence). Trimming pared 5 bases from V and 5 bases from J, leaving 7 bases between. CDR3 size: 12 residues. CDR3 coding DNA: TGTGCCAGCAGCCTTGGGGATCAGCCCCAGCATTTT. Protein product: CASSLGDQPQHF. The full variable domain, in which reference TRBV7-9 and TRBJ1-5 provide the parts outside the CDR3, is DTGVSQNPRHKITKRGQNVTFRCDPISEHNRLYWYRQTLGQGPEFLTYFQNEAQLEKSRLLSDRFSAERPKGSFSTLEIQRTEQGDSAMYLCASSLGDQPQHFGDGTRLSIL.

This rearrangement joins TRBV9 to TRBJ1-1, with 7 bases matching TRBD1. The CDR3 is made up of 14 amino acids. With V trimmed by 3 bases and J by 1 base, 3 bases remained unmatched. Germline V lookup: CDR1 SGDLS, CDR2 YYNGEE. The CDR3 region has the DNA TGTGCCAGCAGCGCGGACAGGCCGAACACTGAAGCTTTCTTT. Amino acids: CASSADRPNTEAFF.

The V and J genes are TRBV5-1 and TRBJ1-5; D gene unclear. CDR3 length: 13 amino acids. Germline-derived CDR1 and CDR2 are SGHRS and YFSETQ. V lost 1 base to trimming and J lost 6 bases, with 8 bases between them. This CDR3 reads CASSLLGSQPQHF. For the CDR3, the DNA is TGCGCCAGCAGCTTGTTGGGCAGTCAGCCCCAGCATTTT.

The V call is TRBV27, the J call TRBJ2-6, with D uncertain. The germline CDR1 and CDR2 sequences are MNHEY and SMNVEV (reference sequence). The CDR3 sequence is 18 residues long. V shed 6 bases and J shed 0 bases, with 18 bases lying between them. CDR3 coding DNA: TGTGCCAGCAGAAGAGATGTCGCAGGCGTCTCTGGGGCCAACGTCCTGACTTTC. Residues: CASRRDVAGVSGANVLTF.

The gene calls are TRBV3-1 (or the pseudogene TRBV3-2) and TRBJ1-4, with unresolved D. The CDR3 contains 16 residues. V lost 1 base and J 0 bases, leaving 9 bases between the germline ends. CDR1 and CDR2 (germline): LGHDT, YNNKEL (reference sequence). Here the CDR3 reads CASSQAPAPTNEKLFF. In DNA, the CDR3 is TGTGCCAGCAGCCAAGCTCCGGCCCCAACTAATGAAAAACTGTTTTTT.